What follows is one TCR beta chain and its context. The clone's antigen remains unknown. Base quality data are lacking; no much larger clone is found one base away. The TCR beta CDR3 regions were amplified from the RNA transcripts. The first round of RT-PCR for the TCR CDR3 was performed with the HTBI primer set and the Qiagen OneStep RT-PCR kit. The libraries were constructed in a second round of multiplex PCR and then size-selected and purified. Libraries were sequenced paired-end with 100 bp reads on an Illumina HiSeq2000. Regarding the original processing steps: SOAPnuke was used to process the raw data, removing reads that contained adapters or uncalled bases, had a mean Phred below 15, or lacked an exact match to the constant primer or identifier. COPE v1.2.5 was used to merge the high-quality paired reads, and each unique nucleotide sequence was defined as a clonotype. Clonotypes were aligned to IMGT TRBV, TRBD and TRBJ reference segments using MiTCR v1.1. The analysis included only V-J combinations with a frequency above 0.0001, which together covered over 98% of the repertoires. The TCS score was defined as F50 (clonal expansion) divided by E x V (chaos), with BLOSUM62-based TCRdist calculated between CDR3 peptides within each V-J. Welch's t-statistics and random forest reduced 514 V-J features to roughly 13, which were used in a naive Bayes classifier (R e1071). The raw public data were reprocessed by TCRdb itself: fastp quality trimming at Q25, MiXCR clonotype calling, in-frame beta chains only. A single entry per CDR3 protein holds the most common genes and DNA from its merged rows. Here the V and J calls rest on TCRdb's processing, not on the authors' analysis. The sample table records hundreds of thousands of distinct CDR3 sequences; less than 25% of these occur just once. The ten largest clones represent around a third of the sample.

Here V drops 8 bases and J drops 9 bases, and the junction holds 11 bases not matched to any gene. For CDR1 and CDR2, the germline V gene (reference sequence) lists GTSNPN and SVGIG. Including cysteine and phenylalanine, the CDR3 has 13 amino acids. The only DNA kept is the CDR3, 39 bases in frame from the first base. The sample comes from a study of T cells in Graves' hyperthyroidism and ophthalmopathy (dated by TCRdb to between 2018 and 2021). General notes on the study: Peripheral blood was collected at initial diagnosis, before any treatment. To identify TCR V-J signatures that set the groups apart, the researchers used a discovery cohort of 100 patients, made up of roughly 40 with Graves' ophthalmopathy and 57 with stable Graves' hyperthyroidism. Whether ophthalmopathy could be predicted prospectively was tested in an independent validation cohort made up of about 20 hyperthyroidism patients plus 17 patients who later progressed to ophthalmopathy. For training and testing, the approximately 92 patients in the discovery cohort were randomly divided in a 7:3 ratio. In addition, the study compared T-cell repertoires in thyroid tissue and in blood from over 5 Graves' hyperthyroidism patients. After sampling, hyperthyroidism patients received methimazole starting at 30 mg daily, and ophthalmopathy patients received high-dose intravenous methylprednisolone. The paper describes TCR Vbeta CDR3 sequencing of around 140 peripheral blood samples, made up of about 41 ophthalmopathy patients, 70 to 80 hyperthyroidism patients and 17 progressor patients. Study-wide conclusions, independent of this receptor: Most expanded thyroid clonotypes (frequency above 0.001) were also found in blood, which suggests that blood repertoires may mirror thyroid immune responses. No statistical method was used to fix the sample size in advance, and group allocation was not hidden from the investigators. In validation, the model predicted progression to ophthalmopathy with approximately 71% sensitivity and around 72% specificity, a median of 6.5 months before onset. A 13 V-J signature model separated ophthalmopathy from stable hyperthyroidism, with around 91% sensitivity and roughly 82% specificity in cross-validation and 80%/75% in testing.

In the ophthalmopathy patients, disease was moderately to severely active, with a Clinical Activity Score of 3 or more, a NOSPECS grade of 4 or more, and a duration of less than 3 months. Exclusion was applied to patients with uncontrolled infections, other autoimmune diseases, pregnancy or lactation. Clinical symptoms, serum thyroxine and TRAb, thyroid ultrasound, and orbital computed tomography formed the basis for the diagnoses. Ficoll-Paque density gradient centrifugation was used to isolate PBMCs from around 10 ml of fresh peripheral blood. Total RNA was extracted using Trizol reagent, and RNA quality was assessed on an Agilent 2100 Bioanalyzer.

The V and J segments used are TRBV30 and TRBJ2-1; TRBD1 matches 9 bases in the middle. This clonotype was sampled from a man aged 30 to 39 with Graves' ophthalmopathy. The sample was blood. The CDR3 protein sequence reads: CAGAGDREGEQFF. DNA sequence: TGTGCCGGGGCGGGGGACAGGGAGGGTGAGCAGTTCTTC. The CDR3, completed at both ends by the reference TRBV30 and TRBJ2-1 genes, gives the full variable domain SQTIHQWPATLVQPVGSPLSLECTVEGTSNPNLYWYRQAAGRGLQLLFYSVGIGQISSEVPQNLSASRPQDRQFILSSKKLLLSDSGFYLCAGAGDREGEQFFGPGTRLTVL.